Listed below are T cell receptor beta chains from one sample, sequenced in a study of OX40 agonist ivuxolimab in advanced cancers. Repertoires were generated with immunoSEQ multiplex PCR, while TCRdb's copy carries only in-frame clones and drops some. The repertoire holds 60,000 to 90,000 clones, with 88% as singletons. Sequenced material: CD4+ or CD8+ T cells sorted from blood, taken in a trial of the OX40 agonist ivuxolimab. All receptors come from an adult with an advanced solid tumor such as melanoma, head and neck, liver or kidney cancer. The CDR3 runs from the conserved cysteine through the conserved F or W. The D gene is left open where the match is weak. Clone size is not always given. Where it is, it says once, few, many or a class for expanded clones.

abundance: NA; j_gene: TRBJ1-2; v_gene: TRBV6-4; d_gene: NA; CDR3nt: TGTGCCATTACGGAGGACGGCTACACCTTC; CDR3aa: CAITEDGYTF
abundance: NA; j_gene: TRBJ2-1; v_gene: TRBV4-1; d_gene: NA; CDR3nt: TGCGCCAGCCGGCCCCAGGGCGCCCCTTTCAATGAGCAGTTCTTC; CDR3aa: CASRPQGAPFNEQFF
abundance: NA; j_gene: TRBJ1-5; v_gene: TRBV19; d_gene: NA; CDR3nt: TGTGCCAGTACCCGGACTCTTTTCCCCAATCAGCCCCAGCATTTT; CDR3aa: CASTRTLFPNQPQHF
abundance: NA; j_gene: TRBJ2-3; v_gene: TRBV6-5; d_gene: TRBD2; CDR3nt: TGTGCCAGCGGATCCGGGGGGACGCAGTATTTT; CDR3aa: CASGSGGTQYF
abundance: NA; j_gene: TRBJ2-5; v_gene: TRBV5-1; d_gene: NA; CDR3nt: TGCGCCAGCAGCTTGGCCCATGGGGGAGAGACCCAGTACTTC; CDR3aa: CASSLAHGGETQYF
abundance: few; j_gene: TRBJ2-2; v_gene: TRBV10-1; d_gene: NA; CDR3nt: TGCGCCAGCAGTGATCACGCCGGGAGAGGAGGCACCGGGGAGCTGTTTTTT; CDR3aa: CASSDHAGRGGTGELFF
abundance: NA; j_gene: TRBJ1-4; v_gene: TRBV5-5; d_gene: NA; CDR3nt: TGTGCCAGCAGCTTAGGGGGGGCTGGTGAAAAACTGTTTTTT; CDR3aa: CASSLGGAGEKLFF
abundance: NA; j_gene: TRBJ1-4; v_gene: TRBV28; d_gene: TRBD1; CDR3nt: TGTGCCAGCACCCACGGGACAGACCATGAAAAACTGTTTTTT; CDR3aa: CASTHGTDHEKLFF
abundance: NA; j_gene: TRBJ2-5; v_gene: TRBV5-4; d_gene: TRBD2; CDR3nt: TGTGCCAGCAGCTCATCCTTAACCGGGACTAGGAGGGAGACCCAGTACTTC; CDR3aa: CASSSSLTGTRRETQYF
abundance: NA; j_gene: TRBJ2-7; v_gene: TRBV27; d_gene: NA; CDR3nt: TGTGCCAGCAGTTTAGAGGGGGGCACTTCCTACGAGCAGTACTTC; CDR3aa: CASSLEGGTSYEQYF
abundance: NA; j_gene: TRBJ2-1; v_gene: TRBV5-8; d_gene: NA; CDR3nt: TGTGCCAGCAGCAGGGAGGCTGTGTACAATGAGCAGTTCTTC; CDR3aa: CASSREAVYNEQFF
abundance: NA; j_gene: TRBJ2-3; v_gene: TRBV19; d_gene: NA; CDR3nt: TGTGCCAGTAGTATATGGTCACCTAGCACAGATACGCAGTATTTT; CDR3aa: CASSIWSPSTDTQYF